The text below deals with one TCR beta chain. This record belongs to a study of blood T cell repertoires in COVID-19. Study in general: Collection of acute and convalescent COVID-19 samples took place in the United States, Italy and Spain. PBMCs, B-cell-depleted T cells, or T cells were the source of the cDNA or gDNA that made up the material.

As originally analysed: Researchers report that nucleated cell counts were estimated from reference gene primer amplification. Produced via immunoSEQ multiplex PCR; TCRdb's table is partial and in-frame only. D and trimming were read from the DNA, whereas the V and J calls and clone size are those reported in that table. This table holds 100,000 to 150,000 clones, less than 85% found once. The germline CDR1 and CDR2 sequences are SGHTS and YDEGEE. The CDR3 has 15 amino acids. With 1 base removed from V and 4 bases from J, the gap between germline ends came to 14 bases. The chain couples TRBV5-8 to TRBJ2-5; tentative D call: TRBD2 (7 bases). Source material: peripheral blood. The clonotype was recovered from a woman of 80 years or more with acute or convalescent COVID-19. The CDR3 DNA reads TGTGCCAGCAGCTTGAAGGGGGGGGGCCGAGAGACCCAGTACTTC. It encodes CASSLKGGGRETQYF.